The 3 T cell receptor beta chains in this list originate from one sample, sequenced in a study of identical twins. MiXCR, applied by TCRdb to the 5' RACE reads, yields one record per CDR3 protein. The sample records 400,000 to 500,000 distinct CDR3 sequences, 18% being singletons. The sample was naive T cells sorted from blood. The receptors were gathered from a man aged 45-65 years in good health.

This chain uses TRBV6-1 with TRBJ2-7, with a weak D call TRBD2 (5 bases). From germline, CDR1 is MNHNS and CDR2 SASEGT. The germline V and J ends were trimmed by 6 bases and 2 bases, with 14 bases remaining between them. There are 14 residues in the CDR3. The CDR3 DNA reads TGTGCCAGCAGCCGGACTTTGGGTACCTACGAGCAGTACTTC. Encoded protein: CASSRTLGTYEQYF.

This clonotype has a count of ten or more. The chain has TRBV7-6 and TRBJ2-3; possible D gene TRBD2, 6 bases. CDR3 size: 14 residues. Germline V gene sequence: CDR1 SGHVS, CDR2 FNYEAQ. The V end was cut by 1 base, the J end by 1 base, with 6 bases between. CDR3 residues: CASSLGRGTDTQYF. As DNA, the CDR3 is TGTGCCAGCAGCTTAGGGAGGGGCACAGATACGCAGTATTTT.

This clonotype was observed a single time. Just one base apart from a much larger clone, this may be a read error. The rearrangement uses TRBV6-5 and TRBJ2-3; D unresolved. The CDR3 runs to 14 residues. The V gene's germline CDR1 is MNHEY and CDR2 SVGAGI. CDR3 in DNA: TGTACCAGCAGTTACATGCGGCACACAGATACGCAGTATTTT. Its translation: CTSSYMRHTDTQYF.